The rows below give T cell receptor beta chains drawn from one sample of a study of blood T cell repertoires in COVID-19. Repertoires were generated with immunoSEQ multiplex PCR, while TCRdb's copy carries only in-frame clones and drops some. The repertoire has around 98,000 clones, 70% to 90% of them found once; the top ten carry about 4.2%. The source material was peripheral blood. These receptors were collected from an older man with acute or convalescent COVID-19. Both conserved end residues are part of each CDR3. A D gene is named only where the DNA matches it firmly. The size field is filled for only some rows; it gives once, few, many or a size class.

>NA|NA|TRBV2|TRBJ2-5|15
CASSEARGAEETQYF
TGTGCCAGCAGTGAAGCCCGGGGGGCGGAAGAGACCCAGTACTTC
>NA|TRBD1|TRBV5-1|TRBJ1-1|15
CASSSAGGLHTEAFF
TGCGCCAGCAGCTCCGCAGGGGGGTTGCACACTGAAGCTTTCTTT
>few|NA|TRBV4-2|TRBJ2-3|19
CASSRNPGRGSGWMDTQYF
TGTGCCAGCAGCCGTAATCCGGGCCGGGGATCGGGTTGGATGGATACGCAGTATTTT
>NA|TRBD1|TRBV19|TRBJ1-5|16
CASSAGTGVSRQPQHF
TGTGCCAGTAGCGCCGGGACAGGGGTTTCTCGTCAGCCCCAGCATTTT
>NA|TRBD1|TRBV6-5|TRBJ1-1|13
CASTGQGRTEAFF
TGTGCCAGCACCGGACAGGGTCGCACTGAAGCTTTCTTT
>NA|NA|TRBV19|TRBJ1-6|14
CASSPRANNSPLHF
TGTGCCAGTAGTCCCAGGGCTAATAATTCACCCCTCCACTTT
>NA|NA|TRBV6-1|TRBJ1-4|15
CASSEAGGTNEKLFF
TGTGCCAGCAGTGAAGCAGGAGGCACTAATGAAAAACTGTTTTTT
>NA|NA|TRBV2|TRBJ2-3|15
CASSERGGRTDTQYF
TGTGCCAGCAGTGAGAGAGGGGGTAGAACAGATACGCAGTATTTT
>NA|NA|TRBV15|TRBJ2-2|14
CATSRDTSEGWAIF
TGTGCCACCAGCAGAGATACTTCCGAGGGATGGGCGATTTTT
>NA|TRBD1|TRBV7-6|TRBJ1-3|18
CASSLGVQGAVSGNTIYF
TGTGCCAGCAGCTTAGGGGTACAGGGGGCCGTCTCTGGAAACACCATATATTTT
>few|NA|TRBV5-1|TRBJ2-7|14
CASSSRDSTVEQYF
TGCGCCAGCAGCAGCCGGGACTCAACGGTCGAGCAGTACTTC
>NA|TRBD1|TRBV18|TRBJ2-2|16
CASSPTGQGNTGELFF
TGTGCCAGCTCACCTACGGGACAGGGGAACACCGGGGAGCTGTTTTTT
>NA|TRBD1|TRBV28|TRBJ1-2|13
CASTTGQGEGYTF
TGTGCCAGCACGACGGGACAGGGGGAAGGCTACACCTTC
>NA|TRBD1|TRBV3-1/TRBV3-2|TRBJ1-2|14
CASSHRTGVYGYTF
TGTGCCAGCAGCCACAGGACAGGGGTTTATGGCTACACCTTC
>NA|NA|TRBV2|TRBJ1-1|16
CASSLSQGALIAEAFF
TGTGCCAGCAGTCTATCACAGGGAGCCCTAATCGCTGAAGCTTTCTTT
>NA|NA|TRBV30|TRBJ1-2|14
CAWSKGVSRDGYTF
TGTGCCTGGAGTAAGGGGGTCTCGCGAGATGGCTACACCTTC
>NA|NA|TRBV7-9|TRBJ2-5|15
CASSLEVEYQETQYF
TGTGCCAGCAGCTTAGAGGTGGAGTACCAAGAGACCCAGTACTTC
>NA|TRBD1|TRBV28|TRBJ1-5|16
CASSLDRGNINQPQHF
TGTGCCAGCAGCCTGGACAGGGGAAATATCAATCAGCCCCAGCATTTT
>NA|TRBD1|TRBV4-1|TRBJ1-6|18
CASSQDSGGWSYNSPLHF
TGCGCCAGCAGCCAAGATTCAGGGGGCTGGTCCTATAATTCACCCCTCCACTTT
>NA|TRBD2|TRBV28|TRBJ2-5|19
CASSLWGTSGGHSQETQYF
TGTGCCAGCAGTTTATGGGGGACTAGCGGGGGTCATTCCCAAGAGACCCAGTACTTC
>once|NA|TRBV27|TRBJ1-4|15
CASSLFPGANEKLFF
TGTGCCAGCAGTCTGTTCCCGGGGGCTAATGAAAAACTGTTTTTT
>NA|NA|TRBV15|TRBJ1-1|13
CATSKGGAPESFF
TGTGCCACCAGCAAAGGCGGGGCACCCGAATCTTTCTTT
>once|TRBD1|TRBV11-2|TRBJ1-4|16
CASSLVGTGFSEKLFF
TGTGCCAGCAGCTTAGTTGGGACAGGGTTTTCTGAAAAACTGTTTTTT
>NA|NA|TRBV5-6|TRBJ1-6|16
CASSSLADSYNSPLHF
TGTGCCAGCAGCTCCCTCGCGGACTCCTATAATTCACCCCTCCACTTT
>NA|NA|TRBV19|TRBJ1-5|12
CASDSFNQPQHF
TGTGCCAGCGACAGTTTTAATCAGCCCCAGCATTTT
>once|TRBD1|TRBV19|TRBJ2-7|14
CASRADRFNYEQYF
TGTGCCAGTAGAGCGGACAGGTTCAACTACGAGCAGTACTTC
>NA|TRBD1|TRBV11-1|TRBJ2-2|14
CASSPDRGPGELFF
TGTGCCAGCAGCCCAGACAGGGGGCCCGGGGAGCTGTTTTTT
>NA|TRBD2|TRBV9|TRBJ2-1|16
CASSRTSGGPRNEQFF
TGTGCCAGCAGCCGGACTAGCGGGGGTCCACGCAATGAGCAGTTCTTC
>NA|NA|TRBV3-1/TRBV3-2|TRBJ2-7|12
CASSQLPYEQYF
TGTGCCAGCAGCCAACTTCCCTACGAGCAGTACTTC
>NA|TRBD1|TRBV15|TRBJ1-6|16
CATSHRGPLSNSPLHF
TGTGCCACCAGCCACAGGGGGCCGTTATCGAATTCACCCCTCCACTTT
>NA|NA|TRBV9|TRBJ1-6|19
CASSGARRQPGSYNSPLHF
TGTGCCAGCAGCGGTGCAAGAAGACAGCCCGGCTCCTATAATTCACCCCTCCACTTT
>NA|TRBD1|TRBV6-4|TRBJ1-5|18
CASNPRGTGIHSNQPQHF
TGTGCCAGCAACCCCCGTGGGACAGGCATTCATAGCAATCAGCCCCAGCATTTT
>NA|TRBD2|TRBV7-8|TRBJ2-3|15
CASSSLAGLTDTQYF
TGTGCCAGCAGCTCTCTAGCGGGGCTCACAGATACGCAGTATTTT
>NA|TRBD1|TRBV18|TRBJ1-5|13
CASSTGGNQPQHF
TGTGCCAGCTCCACAGGGGGCAATCAGCCCCAGCATTTT
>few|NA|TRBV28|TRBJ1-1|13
CACSGGLDTEAFF
TGTGCCTGTTCCGGGGGTTTGGACACTGAAGCTTTCTTT
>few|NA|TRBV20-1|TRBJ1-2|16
CSASRGLTSGGEGYTF
TGCAGTGCAAGTCGAGGTCTAACGTCTGGGGGGGAAGGCTACACCTTC
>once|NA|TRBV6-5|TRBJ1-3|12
CATGVSGNTIYF
TGTGCCACCGGGGTCTCTGGAAACACCATATATTTT
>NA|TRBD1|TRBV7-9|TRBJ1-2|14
CASSFGTGGAGYTF
TGTGCCAGCAGCTTCGGGACAGGGGGCGCTGGCTACACCTTC
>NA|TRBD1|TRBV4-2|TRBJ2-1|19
CASSREATGGKVVLGEQFF
TGTGCCAGCAGCCGGGAGGCGACAGGGGGAAAGGTAGTGTTGGGTGAGCAGTTCTTC
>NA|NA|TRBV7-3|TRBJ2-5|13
CASSPGSGETQYF
TGTGCCAGCAGCCCAGGAAGCGGAGAGACCCAGTACTTC
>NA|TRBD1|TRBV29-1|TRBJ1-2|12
CSGWTGSYGYTF
TGCAGCGGCTGGACAGGGAGCTATGGCTACACCTTC
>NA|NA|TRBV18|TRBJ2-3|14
CASSLNEQVDTQYF
TGTGCCAGCTCACTCAATGAACAGGTAGATACGCAGTATTTT
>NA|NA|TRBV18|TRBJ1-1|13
CASSLQANTEAFF
TGTGCCAGCTCACTGCAGGCGAACACTGAAGCTTTCTTT
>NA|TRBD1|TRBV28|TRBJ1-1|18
CASSPQGYRGMDDTEAFF
TGTGCCAGCAGTCCCCAAGGCTACAGGGGAATGGACGACACTGAAGCTTTCTTT
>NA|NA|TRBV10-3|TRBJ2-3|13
CASVDRGTDTQYF
TGTGCCAGCGTGGACAGAGGCACAGATACGCAGTATTTT
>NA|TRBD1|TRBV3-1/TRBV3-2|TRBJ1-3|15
CASSQRGQERNTIYF
TGTGCCAGCAGCCAGAGAGGACAGGAACGAAACACCATATATTTT
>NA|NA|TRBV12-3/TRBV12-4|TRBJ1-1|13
CASSRQAKINAFF
TGTGCCAGCAGTAGACAGGCCAAGATAAACGCTTTCTTT
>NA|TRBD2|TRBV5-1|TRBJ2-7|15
CASSLGSGGSYEQYF
TGCGCCAGCAGCTTGGGAAGCGGGGGCTCCTACGAGCAGTACTTC
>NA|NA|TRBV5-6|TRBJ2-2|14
CASSPRTATGELFF
TGTGCCAGCAGCCCCAGGACAGCCACCGGGGAGCTGTTTTTT
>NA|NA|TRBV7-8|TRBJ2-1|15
CASSLGPGRNNEQFF
TGTGCCAGCAGCTTAGGGCCAGGGCGAAACAATGAGCAGTTCTTC
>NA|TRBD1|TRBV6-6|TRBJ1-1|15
CASSFGQGENTEAFF
TGTGCCAGCAGTTTCGGACAGGGGGAGAACACTGAAGCTTTCTTT
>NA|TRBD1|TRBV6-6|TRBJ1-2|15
CASSYSGTGLDGYTF
TGTGCCAGCAGTTACTCAGGGACAGGGCTTGATGGCTACACCTTC
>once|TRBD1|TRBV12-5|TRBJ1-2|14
CASGLATGDYGYTF
TGTGCTAGTGGTTTGGCTACAGGGGACTATGGCTACACCTTC
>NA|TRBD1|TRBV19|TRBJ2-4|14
CASINRGDKNIQYF
TGTGCCAGTATCAACAGGGGAGACAAAAACATTCAGTACTTC
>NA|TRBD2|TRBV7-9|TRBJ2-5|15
CASSLQAGAPETQYF
TGTGCCAGCAGCTTACAAGCGGGGGCCCCCGAGACCCAGTACTTC
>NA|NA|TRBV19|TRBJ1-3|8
CVGHSIYF
TGTGTAGGACACTCCATATATTTT